This T cell receptor beta chain was retrieved from a study of T cell changes during pregnancy in multiple sclerosis (dated by TCRdb to between 2018 and 2021). Broadly, across the study: The study examined how the T cell repertoire changed over the course of pregnancy in women with multiple sclerosis.

The library was generated by the immunoSEQ multiplex PCR assay. Not all clones reach the TCRdb copy of this immuneACCESS table, which keeps in-frame sequences only. Checked studies attribute under half of the gap to unresolved V genes and leave the rest unexplained. Present in this sample are roughly 31,000 clones, 85% to 90% of which were seen just once. Jointly, the top ten make up under 8% of the sample. About this clone: No antigen is known for it. One base away there is no much larger clone; base qualities are not given.

The V end loses 1 base and the J end loses 4 bases, and a stretch of 16 bases separates them. In the germline V gene, CDR1 corresponds to LGHNT and CDR2 to FRNRAP. Counted from cysteine to phenylalanine, this CDR3 has 16 amino acids. Only the CDR3 DNA stays, 48 bases, in frame from base 1. This sample comprised CD8+ T cells from peripheral blood mononuclear cells, obtained before pregnancy. This sequence originates from a female donor with multiple sclerosis, enrolled in a pregnancy study. The chain uses TRBV12-5 and TRBJ1-2; there is no confident call for the D gene. The nucleotide sequence reads TGTGCTAGTGGTTTGGACCCAAATTGGCAGGCCTATGGCTACACCTTC. It translates as CASGLDPNWQAYGYTF.